These T cell receptor beta chains were read from a single sample in a study of blood T cell repertoires in COVID-19. Here immunoSEQ multiplex PCR was the method, and the copy in TCRdb shows in-frame clones only, minus some. The sample yields 180,000 or so clones, about 84% seen once. What was sequenced was PBMCs or T cells enriched from blood (not recorded which). The receptor set was obtained from a woman in her thirties who had recovered from COVID-19. Both conserved end residues are part of each CDR3. The D gene is left open where the match is weak. A row's size may be missing; if present it is once, few, many or a size class.

TRBJ1-2,TRBD1,.,TRBV7-9,TGTGCCAGCAGCCGGGACAGGGGGAGCTATGGCTACACCTTC,CASSRDRGSYGYTF
TRBJ1-2,.,.,TRBV6-4,TGTGCCAGCAGTGACATTACAGGCAGTGGCTACACCTTC,CASSDITGSGYTF
TRBJ2-3,TRBD2,.,TRBV6-2/TRBV6-3,TGTGCCAGCAGTTCCTGGACTAGCGGGAGCTCAGATACGCAGTATTTT,CASSSWTSGSSDTQYF
TRBJ2-3,.,few,TRBV4-1,TGCGCCAGCAGCCATCTCTCTCAAGGGGCAGATACGCAGTATTTT,CASSHLSQGADTQYF
TRBJ1-6,TRBD1,.,TRBV25-1,TGTGCCAGCAGTGAATATGGGCGGACAGGGGGGTCACCCCTCCACTTT,CASSEYGRTGGSPLHF
TRBJ1-6,.,few,TRBV28,TGTGCCACCCAAGGACATACTGGGAATTCACCCCTCCACTTT,CATQGHTGNSPLHF
TRBJ2-7,TRBD2,.,TRBV4-1,TGCGCCAGCAGCCAAACCACGGGAGGCGGGGACGAGCAGTACTTC,CASSQTTGGGDEQYF
TRBJ1-6,TRBD1,few,TRBV11-2,TGTGCCAGCAGTCAGGACAGGTTCTATAATTCACCCCTCCACTTT,CASSQDRFYNSPLHF
TRBJ1-6,TRBD1,.,TRBV18,TGTGCCAGCTCAGTAGACAGGGGCCTTGATTCACCCCTCCACTTT,CASSVDRGLDSPLHF
TRBJ1-6,TRBD1,.,TRBV28,TGTGCCAGCAGGCGACAGGGCTCGTATAATTCACCCCTCCACTTT,CASRRQGSYNSPLHF
TRBJ1-2,TRBD1,once,TRBV24-1,TGTGCCACCAGTGACCCGAGGACAGGGGATGCGGGCTACACCTTC,CATSDPRTGDAGYTF
TRBJ1-2,.,.,TRBV6-5,TGTGCCAGCAGTCCTCCGGGGTCGAGGGACTATGGCTACACCTTC,CASSPPGSRDYGYTF
TRBJ1-2,TRBD1,few,TRBV30,TGTGCCTGGAGTGGGACAGGGGGCTCCGGCTACACCTTC,CAWSGTGGSGYTF